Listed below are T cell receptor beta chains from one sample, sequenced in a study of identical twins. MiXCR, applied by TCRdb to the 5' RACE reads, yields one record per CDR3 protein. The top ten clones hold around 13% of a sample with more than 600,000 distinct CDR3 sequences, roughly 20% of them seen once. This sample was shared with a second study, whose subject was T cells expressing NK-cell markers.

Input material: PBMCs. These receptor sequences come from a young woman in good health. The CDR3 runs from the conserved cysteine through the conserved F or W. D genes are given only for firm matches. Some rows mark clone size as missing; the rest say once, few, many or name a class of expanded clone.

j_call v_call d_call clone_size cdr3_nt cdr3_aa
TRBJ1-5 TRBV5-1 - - TGCGCCAGCAGCTTGGGTTCAGGAGCAGGGAATCAGCCCCAGCATTTT CASSLGSGAGNQPQHF
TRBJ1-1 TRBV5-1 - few TGCGCCAGCAGCGGTGAGACAGGTATGAAGACTGAAGCTTTCTTT CASSGETGMKTEAFF
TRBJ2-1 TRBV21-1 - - TGTGCCAGCAGCAAATTAGTGCGCGGGGCTAGCAATGAGCAGTTCTTC CASSKLVRGASNEQFF
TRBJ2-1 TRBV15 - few TGTGCCACCAGCAGAGATCGCAACAATGAGCAGTTCTTC CATSRDRNNEQFF
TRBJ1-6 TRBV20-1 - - TGCAGTGTCGCAGGGTTGGGGTCACCCCTCCACTTT CSVAGLGSPLHF
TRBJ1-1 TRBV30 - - TGTGCCTGGTTTTCAGGAGCTTTCTTT CAWFSGAFF
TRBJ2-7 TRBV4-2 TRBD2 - TGTGCCAGCAGCCAAGATGGTAGCGGGGGACACTACGAGCAGTACTTC CASSQDGSGGHYEQYF
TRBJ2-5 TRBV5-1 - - TGCGCCAGCAGCCGCGGTAGTTCGGAGACCCAGTACTTC CASSRGSSETQYF
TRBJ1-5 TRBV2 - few TGTGCCAGCAGTGGAGGATGGGGCAATCAGCCCCAGCATTTT CASSGGWGNQPQHF
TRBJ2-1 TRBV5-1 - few TGCGCCAGCAGCTTGGAACTACGGGTAAACAATGAGCAGTTCTTC CASSLELRVNNEQFF
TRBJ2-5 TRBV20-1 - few TGCAGTGCCAACTTGGCTCCCCAGTACTTC CSANLAPQYF
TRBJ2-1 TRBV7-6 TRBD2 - TGTGCCAGCAGCCCTAGCGGGAGTATCTCCTACAATGAGCAGTTCTTC CASSPSGSISYNEQFF
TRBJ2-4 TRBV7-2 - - TGTGCCAGCAGCTTAGGCCCGGCGGACATTCAGTACTTC CASSLGPADIQYF
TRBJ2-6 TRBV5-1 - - TGCGCCAGCAGCCCCAACCCTGGGGCCAACGTCCTGACTTTC CASSPNPGANVLTF
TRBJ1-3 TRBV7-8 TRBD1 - TGTGCCAGCAGCCCCCAGACAGGGACTAGAAACACCATATATTTT CASSPQTGTRNTIYF
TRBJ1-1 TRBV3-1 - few TGTGCCAGCAGCCAAGAGGCTTTGAACACTGAAGCTTTCTTT CASSQEALNTEAFF
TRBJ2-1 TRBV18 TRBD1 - TGTGCCAGCTCACAGGGACAGGGTCTTGAGCAGTTCTTC CASSQGQGLEQFF
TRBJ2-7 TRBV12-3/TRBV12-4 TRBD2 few TGTGCCAGCAGTTTACTAGGGACTAACGAGCAGTACTTC CASSLLGTNEQYF
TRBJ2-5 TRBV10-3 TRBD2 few TGTGCCATCAGAAGGGGACTAGCGGGGGCGATACAAGAGACCCAGTACTTC CAIRRGLAGAIQETQYF
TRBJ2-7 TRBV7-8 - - TGTGCCAGCAGCTTAAGAGGACCGGACGTCCGGGGGCGGGAGCAGTACTTC CASSLRGPDVRGREQYF
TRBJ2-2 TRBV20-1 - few TGCAGTGCCCCGGGCCAGGGGCAACACGGGGAGCTGTTTTTT CSAPGQGQHGELFF
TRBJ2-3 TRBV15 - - TGTGCCACCAGCAGAGATTCGGGGCTAGTCGTCGATACGCAGTATTTT CATSRDSGLVVDTQYF
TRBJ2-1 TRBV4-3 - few TGCGCCAGCAGCCTACTATACGCCAGCGGAGCCCTCTACAATGAGCAGTTCTTC CASSLLYASGALYNEQFF
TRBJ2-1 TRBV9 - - TGTGCCAGCAGCCTAGGAGGGGGTAGTAACAATGAGCAGTTCTTC CASSLGGGSNNEQFF
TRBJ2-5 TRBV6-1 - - TGTGCCAGCAGCAGCGGTAGTTCGGAGACCCAGTACTTC CASSSGSSETQYF
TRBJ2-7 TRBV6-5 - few TGTGCCAGCAGTGACAGGTTGTACGAGCAGTACTTC CASSDRLYEQYF
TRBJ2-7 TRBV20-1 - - TGCAGTGCTAGAGCCCCAGACGAGCAGTACTTC CSARAPDEQYF